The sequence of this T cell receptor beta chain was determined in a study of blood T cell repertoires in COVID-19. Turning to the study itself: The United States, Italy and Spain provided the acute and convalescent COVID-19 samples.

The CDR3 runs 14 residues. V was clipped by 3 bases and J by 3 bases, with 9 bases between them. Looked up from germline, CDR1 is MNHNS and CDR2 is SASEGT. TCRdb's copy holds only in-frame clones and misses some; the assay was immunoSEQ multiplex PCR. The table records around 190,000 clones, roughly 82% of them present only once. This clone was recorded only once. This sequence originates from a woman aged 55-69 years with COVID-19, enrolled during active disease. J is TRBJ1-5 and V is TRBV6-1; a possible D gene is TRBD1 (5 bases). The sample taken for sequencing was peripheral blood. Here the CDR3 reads CASSEGLSNQPQHF. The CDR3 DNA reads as TGTGCCAGCAGTGAGGGACTCTCCAATCAGCCCCAGCATTTT.